The T cell receptor (beta chain) under discussion was sequenced for a study of blood T cell repertoires in COVID-19. The wider study: Some COVID-19 samples were acute and others convalescent; all came from the United States, Italy and Spain. T cells, B-cell-depleted T cells, or PBMCs supplied cDNA or gDNA.

CDR1 is MGHDK and CDR2 is SYGVNS in the germline V gene. Trimming took 1 base from V and 2 from J, leaving 8 bases between them. The CDR3 covers 14 residues. Authors' analysis steps: It was from reference gene primer amplification that nucleated cell counts were estimated. Here immunoSEQ multiplex PCR was the method, and the copy in TCRdb shows in-frame clones only, minus some. V and J calls and clone size are given by that table; D and trimming were obtained from the DNA. Of approximately 38,000 clones listed, approximately 80% are singletons. The receptor was isolated from a human donor with acute or convalescent COVID-19. The donor label of this sample is uncertain. This chain joins TRBV25-1 and TRBJ1-2; TRBD1 might be the D (5 bases). Source material: peripheral blood. The CDR3 DNA reads as TGTGCCAGCAGTGAATGGGGCAGCAACTATGGCTACACCTTC. Its translation is CASSEWGSNYGYTF.